What follows describes a single TCR beta chain. This clonotype turned up a few times. This clone's antigen is unknown. No base qualities exist here, and no much larger clone lies one base off it. The entry originates in a study of T-cell reconstitution after alpha-beta-depleted transplantation in children (TCRdb year 2016). General notes on the study: T-cell immune reconstitution after TCRalphabeta/CD19-depleted allogeneic hematopoietic cell transplantation in children was quantitatively tracked in the study by means of TCR repertoire profiling. The investigation overall reported the following: Over subsequent months, a decline in hyperexpanded clone frequencies was noted, and after one year, T-cell counts and TCRbeta diversity were mostly ascribed to newly produced T cells. About two months after transplant, the apparently early recovery of alphabetaT-cell counts reportedly depended on just several hundred clones that had expanded rapidly and came from non-depleted graft cells. In some patients, high TCRbeta diversity at day 60 was attributed to recipient T cells and intrathymic progenitors that had survived conditioning.

The intended sense of this specimen's treatment or condition label: allogeneic hematopoietic cell transplantation with graft depleted of TCRalphabeta T cells and CD19 B cells. The transplant recipients were children given TCRalphabeta/CD19-depleted allogeneic hematopoietic cell grafts. Receptor amplification or capture employed PCR. Sequencing used an Illumina HiSeq 2500. Molecular barcoding was employed in the preparation of TCR libraries, with unique molecular identifiers being used to normalize TCRbeta repertoire quantification. The raw public data were reprocessed by TCRdb itself: fastp quality trimming at Q25, MiXCR clonotype calling, in-frame beta chains only. Each CDR3 protein appears once, grouped with its most common genes and DNA. The sample table lists 550,000 to 800,000 distinct CDR3 sequences, roughly 14% of them with a count of one. The ten largest clones add up to about 0.77% of the sample.

The cysteine opens and the phenylalanine closes a CDR3 of 15 amino acids. Only the CDR3 DNA is retained, 45 bases long and in frame from the first base. At the junction V is shortened by 4 bases and J by 2 bases, with 15 bases in between. CDR1 and CDR2 were assigned from the germline V gene (reference sequence) as DFQATT and SNEGSKA. This clonotype originated in a girl aged 2-10 years with congenital amegakaryocytic thrombocytopenia, due to receive a stem cell transplant. Here the chain combines TRBV20-1 and TRBJ2-1; perhaps TRBD2 is the D gene, with 5 bases matching. The source material was PBMCs, sampled before TCRalphabeta/CD19-depleted stem cell transplant. The bases read TGCAGTGCTAAAGCGGTGGGCCTTCCCTACAATGAGCAGTTCTTC. Its translation reads: CSAKAVGLPYNEQFF.